This TCR beta chain was found in a study of T cells in Graves' hyperthyroidism and ophthalmopathy. Together with thyroid ultrasound, orbital computed tomography, serum thyroxine and TRAb, clinical symptoms were used for diagnoses. Amplification yielded TCR beta CDR3 regions, with RNA transcripts as the source. During a first-round RT-PCR of the TCR CDR3, the HTBI primer set was used. TCRdb processed the multiplex PCR reads anew with MiXCR; each CDR3 protein has one entry. This table has about 380,000 distinct CDR3 sequences, 14% appearing once. This clonotype was counted between two and nine times. The germline CDR1 and CDR2 sequences are SGHNT and YYREEE (reference sequence). V shed 4 bases and J 4 bases; nucleotides not matched to a gene: 6. The length of the CDR3 is 14 residues.

This TCR came from a woman aged 55-69 years with Graves' hyperthyroidism. Input material: blood. The chain carries TRBV5-4 and TRBJ1-1, with 8 bases aligning to TRBD1. The CDR3 region is CASSRGQEVTEAFF. DNA of the CDR3: TGTGCCAGCAGCCGGGGACAGGAGGTCACTGAAGCTTTCTTT.